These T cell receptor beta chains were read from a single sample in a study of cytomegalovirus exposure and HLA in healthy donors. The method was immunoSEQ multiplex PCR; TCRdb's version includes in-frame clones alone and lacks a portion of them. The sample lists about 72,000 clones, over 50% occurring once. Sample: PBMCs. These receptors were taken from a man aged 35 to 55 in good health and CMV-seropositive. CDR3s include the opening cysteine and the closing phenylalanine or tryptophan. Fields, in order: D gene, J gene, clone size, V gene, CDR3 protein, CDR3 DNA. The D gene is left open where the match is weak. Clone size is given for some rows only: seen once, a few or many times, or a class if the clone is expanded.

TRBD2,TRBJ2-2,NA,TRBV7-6,CASSLTSGGSGELFF,TGTGCCAGCAGCTTAACTAGCGGGGGTTCCGGGGAGCTGTTTTTT
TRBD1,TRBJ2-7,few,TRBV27,CASSRGQGIPIGYYEQYF,TGTGCCAGCAGTCGAGGACAGGGAATTCCTATAGGGTACTACGAGCAGTACTTC
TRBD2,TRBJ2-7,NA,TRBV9,CASSVGTAGGNEQYF,TGTGCCAGCAGCGTAGGCACAGCGGGGGGGAACGAGCAGTACTTC
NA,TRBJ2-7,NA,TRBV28,CASSPSSGPYEQYF,TGTGCCAGCAGTCCATCCTCAGGGCCCTACGAGCAGTACTTC
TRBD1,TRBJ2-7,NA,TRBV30,CAWSGRGQKRGYEQYF,TGTGCCTGGAGTGGTAGGGGACAGAAAAGGGGATACGAGCAGTACTTC
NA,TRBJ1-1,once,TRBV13,CASSPVGEGSMNTEAFF,TGTGCCAGCAGCCCGGTGGGGGAGGGGTCTATGAACACTGAAGCTTTCTTT
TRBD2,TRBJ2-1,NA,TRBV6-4,CASSDSSAGGHNEQFF,TGTGCCAGCAGTGACTCGAGTGCGGGGGGGCACAATGAGCAGTTCTTC
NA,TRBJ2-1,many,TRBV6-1,CASSPEAVNEQFF,TGTGCCAGCAGTCCTGAGGCGGTCAATGAGCAGTTCTTC
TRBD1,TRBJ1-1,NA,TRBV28,CASSSRTGGGGTEAFF,TGTGCCAGCAGTTCACGGACAGGGGGCGGTGGAACTGAAGCTTTCTTT
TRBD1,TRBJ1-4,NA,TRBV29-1,CSAGQGPGEKLFF,TGCAGCGCCGGACAGGGACCGGGCGAAAAACTGTTTTTT
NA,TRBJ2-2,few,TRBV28,CASSTPVATRAGELFF,TGTGCCAGCAGTACCCCTGTGGCTACGAGGGCCGGGGAGCTGTTTTTT
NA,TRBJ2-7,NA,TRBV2,CASSGLTAHEQYF,TGTGCCAGCAGTGGATTAACAGCCCACGAGCAGTACTTC
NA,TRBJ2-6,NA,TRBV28,CASRNGRSGANVLTF,TGTGCCAGCAGGAATGGGCGCTCTGGGGCCAACGTCCTGACTTTC
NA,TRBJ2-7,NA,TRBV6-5,CASSYTNTYEQYF,TGTGCCAGCAGTTACACTAATACCTACGAGCAGTACTTC
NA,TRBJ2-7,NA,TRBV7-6,CASSFGQAYEQYF,TGTGCCAGCAGCTTCGGACAAGCCTACGAGCAGTACTTC
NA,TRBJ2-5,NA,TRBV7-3,CASSLGVGETQYF,TGTGCCAGCAGCTTAGGTGTCGGGGAGACCCAGTACTTC
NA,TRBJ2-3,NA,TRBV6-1,CASSEFTGTDTQYF,TGTGCCAGCAGTGAATTCACAGGCACAGATACGCAGTATTTT
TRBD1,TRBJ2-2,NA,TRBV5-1,CASSPRPPGQGYTGELFF,TGCGCCAGCAGCCCTCGCCCTCCGGGACAGGGATACACCGGGGAGCTGTTTTTT
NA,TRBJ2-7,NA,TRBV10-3,CATEGGEYDEQYF,TGTGCCACCGAGGGGGGGGAATACGACGAGCAGTACTTC
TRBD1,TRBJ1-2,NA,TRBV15,CATSNLGQTNYGYTF,TGTGCCACCAGCAATCTGGGACAGACCAACTATGGCTACACCTTC
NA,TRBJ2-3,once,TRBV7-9,CASSLWRTDTQYF,TGTGCCAGCAGCTTATGGAGAACAGATACGCAGTATTTT
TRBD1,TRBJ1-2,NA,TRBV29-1,CSVERGQGYGYTF,TGCAGCGTTGAAAGGGGACAGGGGTACGGCTACACCTTC
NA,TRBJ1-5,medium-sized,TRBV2,CASSPPGSHNQPQHF,TGTGCCAGCAGTCCCCCGGGGAGTCACAATCAGCCCCAGCATTTT
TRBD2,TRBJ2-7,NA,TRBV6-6,CASSYVAGGYEQYF,TGTGCCAGCAGTTACGTTGCGGGGGGGTACGAGCAGTACTTC
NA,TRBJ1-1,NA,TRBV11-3,CASSSKGQWGLMNTEAFF,TGTGCCAGCAGCTCCAAGGGCCAATGGGGACTGATGAACACTGAAGCTTTCTTT
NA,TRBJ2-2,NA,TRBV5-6,CASSQGYNGELFF,TGTGCCAGCAGCCAGGGTTATAACGGGGAGCTGTTTTTT
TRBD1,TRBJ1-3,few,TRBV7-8,CASSRYRGTGNTIYF,TGTGCCAGCAGCCGGTACAGGGGGACTGGAAACACCATATATTTT
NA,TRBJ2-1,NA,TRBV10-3,CAISESTGQNEQFF,TGTGCCATCAGTGAGTCAACAGGGCAGAATGAGCAGTTCTTC
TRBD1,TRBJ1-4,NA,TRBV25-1,CASSTSTGYNEKLFF,TGTGCCAGCAGTACCTCGACAGGGTATAATGAAAAACTGTTTTTT
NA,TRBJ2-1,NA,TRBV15,CATSREGGPQFF,TGTGCCACCAGCAGAGAGGGGGGTCCTCAGTTCTTC
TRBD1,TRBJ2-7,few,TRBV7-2,CASSPPTRQGSYEQYF,TGTGCCAGCAGCCCCCCAACCCGACAGGGTAGCTACGAGCAGTACTTC
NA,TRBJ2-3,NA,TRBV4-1,CASSPRDVRDTQYF,TGCGCCAGCAGCCCCAGGGATGTACGAGATACGCAGTATTTT
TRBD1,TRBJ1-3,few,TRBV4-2,CASSEGTGLRNTIYF,TGTGCCAGCAGCGAAGGGACAGGGTTGCGAAACACCATATATTTT
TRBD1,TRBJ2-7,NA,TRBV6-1,CASRPGQGARNEQYF,TGTGCCAGCAGGCCGGGACAGGGGGCAAGGAACGAGCAGTACTTC
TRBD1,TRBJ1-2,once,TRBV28,CASRRDRGQGYTF,TGTGCCAGCAGAAGGGACAGGGGGCAAGGCTACACCTTC
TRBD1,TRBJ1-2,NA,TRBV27,CASSLSFSGGDGYTF,TGTGCCAGCAGTTTATCCTTCTCAGGGGGCGATGGCTACACCTTC
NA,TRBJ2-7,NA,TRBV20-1,CSATSPNEQYF,TGCAGTGCTACGAGCCCCAACGAGCAGTACTTC
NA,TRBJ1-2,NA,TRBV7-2,CASSYGRAYGYTF,TGTGCCAGCAGCTATGGGAGGGCCTATGGCTACACCTTC
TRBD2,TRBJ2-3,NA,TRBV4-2,CASSQELAGGTPSTDTQYF,TGTGCCAGCAGCCAAGAACTAGCGGGGGGAACTCCTAGCACAGATACGCAGTATTTT
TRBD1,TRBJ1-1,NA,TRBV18,CASSSGTGNTEAFF,TGTGCCAGCTCCTCCGGGACAGGGAACACTGAAGCTTTCTTT
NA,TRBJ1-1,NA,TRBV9,CASSVSLGDSSKAFF,TGTGCCAGCAGCGTATCCCTCGGGGACTCTAGTAAAGCTTTCTTT
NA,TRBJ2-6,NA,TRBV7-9,CASSSTVSGANVLTF,TGTGCCAGCAGCTCTACAGTCTCTGGGGCCAACGTCCTGACTTTC
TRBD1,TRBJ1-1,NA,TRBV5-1,CASSRQGADTEAFF,TGCGCCAGCAGCCGGCAGGGGGCGGACACTGAAGCTTTCTTT
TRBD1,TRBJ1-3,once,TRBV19,CASRPGQGKRTAGNTIYF,TGTGCCAGTCGGCCGGGACAGGGGAAAAGAACCGCTGGAAACACCATATATTTT
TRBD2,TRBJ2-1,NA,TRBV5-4,CASSSPLAGNYNEQFF,TGTGCCAGCAGCTCGCCTTTAGCGGGGAACTACAATGAGCAGTTCTTC
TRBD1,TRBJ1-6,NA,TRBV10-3,CAISPGQGNSPLHF,TGTGCCATCAGTCCGGGACAGGGCAATTCACCCCTCCACTTT
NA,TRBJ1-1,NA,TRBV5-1,CASSRGTANTEAFF,TGCGCCAGCAGCAGGGGGACGGCGAACACTGAAGCTTTCTTT
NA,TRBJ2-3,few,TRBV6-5,CASSYKGLRGGDTQYF,TGTGCCAGCAGTTACAAAGGACTACGAGGAGGCGATACGCAGTATTTT
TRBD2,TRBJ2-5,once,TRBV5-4,CASSSTSGSETQYF,TGTGCCAGCAGCTCAACTAGCGGGTCAGAGACCCAGTACTTC
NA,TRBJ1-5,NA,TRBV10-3,CAISESREQPQHF,TGTGCCATCAGTGAGTCAAGGGAGCAGCCCCAGCATTTT
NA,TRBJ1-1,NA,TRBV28,CASSLLRIRTEAFF,TGTGCCAGCAGTTTATTGAGGATAAGGACTGAAGCTTTCTTT
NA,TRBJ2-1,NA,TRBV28,CASSIAQGVRYEQFF,TGTGCCAGCAGTATTGCACAGGGAGTCCGCTATGAGCAGTTCTTC
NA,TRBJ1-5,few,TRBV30,CAWSRQINQPQHF,TGTGCCTGGAGTCGACAGATCAATCAGCCCCAGCATTTT
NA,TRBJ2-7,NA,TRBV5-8,CASRPIPGQTPYEQYF,TGTGCCAGCAGACCAATCCCCGGACAGACACCTTACGAGCAGTACTTC
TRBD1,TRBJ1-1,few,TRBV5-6,CASSSLGQGGTEAFF,TGTGCCAGCAGCTCACTTGGACAGGGTGGCACTGAAGCTTTCTTT